Listed here are 21 T cell receptor beta chains from one sample, sequenced in a study of cytomegalovirus exposure and HLA in healthy donors. This PCR relied on a set of 60 Vbeta primers and 13 Jbeta primers. Clones were sequenced by immunoSEQ multiplex PCR, and TCRdb holds only the in-frame ones, with some missing. The top ten clones hold 6.3% of a sample with about 160,000 clones, about 85% of them seen once. Input material: PBMCs. These receptors were taken from a male donor in good health and CMV-seropositive.

The chain employs TRBV14 and TRBJ2-5; D remains ambiguous. The CDR3 is made up of 14 amino acids. Trimming stripped 2 bases from V and 0 bases from J, with 7 bases between. Germline V gives CDR1 SGHDN, CDR2 FVKESK. CDR3 sequence: CASSQKPNQETQYF. The CDR3, as DNA: TGTGCCAGCAGCCAAAAGCCGAACCAAGAGACCCAGTACTTC.

The genes are TRBV7-8 and TRBJ2-5; D is perhaps TRBD1 (6 bases). Between the trimmed V and J ends, which lost 0 bases and 5 bases, there was a span of 13 bases. Germline loops: CDR1 SGHVS, CDR2 FQNEAQ. The CDR3 is 15 amino acids. The CDR3 sequence is CASSLARGMGETQYF. The CDR3 DNA follows: TGTGCCAGCAGCTTAGCAAGGGGGATGGGGGAGACCCAGTACTTC.

This clone was recorded a few times. The chain combines TRBV15 with TRBJ2-2, with TRBD1 matching 7 bases. Trimming took 1 base from V and 3 from J; bases not matched to a gene: 5. Germline V gene data show CDR1 as LNHNV and CDR2 as YYDKDF (reference sequence). This CDR3 has 16 residues. CDR3 coding DNA: TGTGCCACCAGCAGAGCGACAGGGATGGACACCGGGGAGCTGTTTTTT. The encoded protein is CATSRATGMDTGELFF.

This rearrangement joins TRBV29-1 to TRBJ2-1; D unresolved. The germline V and J ends were trimmed by 0 bases and 1 base, with 10 bases remaining between them. Looked up from germline, CDR1 is SQVTM and CDR2 is ANQGSEA. The CDR3 runs 15 residues. DNA for the CDR3: TGCAGCGTTGAAGATGCGGCGGCGTCCTACAATGAGCAGTTCTTC. This translates into CSVEDAAASYNEQFF.

This clone was observed a few times. This chain links TRBV27 with TRBJ1-2; D gene ambiguous. The germline gives CDR1 MNHEY, CDR2 SMNVEV (reference sequence). The CDR3 consists of 14 residues. V shed 5 bases and J shed 0 bases, with 10 bases lying between them. The CDR3 loop reads CASSQRLANYGYTF. The CDR3, as DNA: TGTGCCAGCAGTCAGAGACTGGCTAACTATGGCTACACCTTC.

The chain links TRBV7-2 to TRBJ2-7; TRBD2 matches 7 bases. The CDR3 totals 14 residues. Germline V lookup: CDR1 SGHTA, CDR2 FQGNSA. J gave up 6 bases and V 2 bases, and 7 bases lay outside the gene matches. CDR3 amino acids: CASSLYSGPGEQYF. DNA for the CDR3: TGTGCCAGCAGCTTATATAGCGGGCCCGGCGAGCAGTACTTC.

The CDR3 DNA follows: TGTGCCAGCAGCCTTAGTGCCGCGCGGAAAAACACTGAAGCTTTCTTT. Translation: CASSLSAARKNTEAFF. The chain recombines TRBV11-2 with TRBJ1-1, with D hard to call. The ends were cut back, 5 bases at V and 2 bases at J, with 18 bases in the middle. The CDR3 totals 16 residues. The V gene's germline CDR1 is SGHAT and CDR2 FQNNGV.

This CDR3 is CASSVGSWAGSEEYF. CDR3 coding DNA: TGTGCCAGCAGTGTGGGCAGCTGGGCAGGGTCTGAGGAGTACTTC. The chain recombines TRBV2 with TRBJ2-5; D might be TRBD1 (5 bases). V gave up 4 bases and J gave up 12 bases, with 24 bases separating them. Per germline, CDR1 SNHLY and CDR2 FYNNEI. This CDR3 region has 15 residues. The full variable domain, its missing parts supplied by reference TRBV2 and TRBJ2-5, is EPEVTQTPSHQVTQMGQEVILRCVPISNHLYFYWYRQILGQKVEFLVSFYNNEISEKSEIFDDQFSVERPDGSNFTLKIRSTKLEDSAMYFCASSVGSWAGSEEYFGPGTRLLVL.

The V call is TRBV7-9, the J call TRBJ2-5; no reliable D call. The J call may be mistaken, given a closer DNA end match to TRBJ2-7. Germline V gene data show CDR1 as SEHNR and CDR2 as FQNEAQ (reference sequence). This CDR3 contains 15 residues. The CDR3 coding sequence is TGTGCCAGCAGCTTCCGTTCGGGCCTAGCCTACGAGCAGTACTTC. Translation gives CASSFRSGLAYEQYF.

This clone was seen just once. V gene TRBV9 combines with J gene TRBJ2-7, with 13 bases fitting TRBD2. The germline CDR1 and CDR2 sequences are SGDLS and YYNGEE. This CDR3 has 18 residues. J gave up 3 bases and V 0 bases, and 9 bases lay outside the gene matches. In DNA form, the CDR3 reads TGTGCCAGCAGCGTAGGCGTCCCGGGACTAGCGGGGCTCTACGAGCAGTACTTC. It codes for CASSVGVPGLAGLYEQYF.

The chain couples TRBV27 to TRBJ2-7; 11 positions match TRBD2. Looked up from germline, CDR1 is MNHEY and CDR2 is SMNVEV (reference sequence). The V and J ends lost 6 bases and 3 bases, in that order; junction bases with no gene match: 16. The CDR3 is 18 residues long. The CDR3 here is CASSSTSGNSVESYEQYF. CDR3 coding DNA: TGTGCCAGCAGCTCGACTAGCGGGAATTCTGTAGAAAGCTACGAGCAGTACTTC.

This clone was picked up one time. The rearrangement joins TRBV29-1 to TRBJ2-4; perhaps TRBD2 as D (5 bases). CDR1 and CDR2 (germline): SQVTM, ANQGSEA. V was pared by 4 bases and J by 4 bases, with 14 bases between. The CDR3 is 14 residues long. The chain's CDR3 is CSVGGAELKNIQYF. Here the CDR3 DNA reads TGCAGCGTTGGGGGAGCGGAGCTAAAAAACATTCAGTACTTC.

The chain has TRBV11-3 and TRBJ2-7, with TRBD1 identical over 10 bases. Germline V gene lookup returns CDR1 SGHNT and CDR2 YENEEA. This CDR3 has 16 amino acids. J was trimmed by 5 bases and V by 1 base; bases with no gene match: 8. The CDR3 spells CASSLVPGQGIHEQYF. Here the CDR3 DNA reads TGTGCCAGCAGCTTAGTCCCGGGACAGGGGATCCACGAGCAGTACTTC.

The chain employs TRBV19 and TRBJ1-2; D ambiguous. Germline V gene lookup returns CDR1 LNHDA and CDR2 SQIVND (reference sequence). Trimming pared 6 bases from V and 1 base from J, leaving 15 bases between. The CDR3 loop spans 15 amino acids. CDR3 loop: CASRDLIRGNYGYTF. The CDR3 nucleotides are TGTGCCAGTAGAGACCTTATACGCGGTAACTATGGCTACACCTTC.

The V and J genes are TRBV5-1 and TRBJ2-7; 8 nucleotides align to TRBD2. The V and J ends lost 4 bases and 0 bases, in that order; junction bases with no gene match: 9. There are 16 residues in the CDR3. CDR1 is SGHRS, CDR2 YFSETQ, per germline. CDR3 sequence reads: CASSRGVAGLSYEQYF. The CDR3 nucleotides read TGCGCCAGCAGCCGGGGGGTAGCGGGACTCTCCTACGAGCAGTACTTC. The full variable domain, rest sourced from reference TRBV5-1 and TRBJ2-7, is KAGVTQTPRYLIKTRGQQVTLSCSPISGHRSVSWYQQTPGQGLQFLFEYFSETQRNKGNFPGRFSGRQFSNSRSEMNVSTLELGDSALYLCASSRGVAGLSYEQYFGPGTRLTVT.

This clone has just a few counts. J is TRBJ2-6 and V is TRBV28; the D gene is possibly TRBD1 (6 bases). The V and J ends lost 3 bases and 0 bases respectively, with 15 bases between them. Germline CDR1 MDHEN, CDR2 SYDVKM. This CDR3 region has 18 residues. In DNA, the CDR3 is TGTGCCAGCAGTTTTTGGAACAGGGTCGACTCTGGGGCCAACGTCCTGACTTTC. As protein: CASSFWNRVDSGANVLTF.

This chain joins TRBV5-1 and TRBJ1-4; a weak D match, TRBD1 (5 bases). The germline CDR1 and CDR2 sequences are SGHRS and YFSETQ. Trimming removed 5 bases from V and 2 bases from J, with 10 bases in between. CDR3 length equals 14 residues. As DNA, the CDR3 is TGCGCCAGCAGGGGAGGGGTGACTAATGAAAAACTGTTTTTT. Translation: CASRGGVTNEKLFF. Complete variable domain (other parts from reference TRBV5-1 and TRBJ1-4): KAGVTQTPRYLIKTRGQQVTLSCSPISGHRSVSWYQQTPGQGLQFLFEYFSETQRNKGNFPGRFSGRQFSNSRSEMNVSTLELGDSALYLCASRGGVTNEKLFFGSGTQLSVL.

J is TRBJ2-5 and V is TRBV6-1; 7 positions agree with TRBD2. After removal of 8 bases from V and 3 bases from J, the junction contained 9 bases not matched to a gene. This CDR3 has 14 residues. CDR1 is MNHNS, CDR2 SASEGT, per germline. Here the CDR3 reads CASPGGLGKETQYF. The CDR3 bases are TGTGCCAGCCCGGGTGGACTAGGTAAAGAGACCCAGTACTTC.

CDR3 sequence: CATLGGLNTEAFF. Here the CDR3 DNA reads TGTGCCACCTTGGGAGGTCTAAACACTGAAGCTTTCTTT. This rearrangement joins TRBV15 to TRBJ1-1; D uncertain. The CDR3 sequence is 13 residues long. CDR1 is LNHNV, CDR2 YYDKDF, per germline (reference sequence). V was cut by 8 bases and J by 2 bases, with 12 bases left in between. Full variable domain (outside the CDR3, taken from reference TRBV15 and TRBJ1-1): DAMVIQNPRYQVTQFGKPVTLSCSQTLNHNVMYWYQQKSSQAPKLLFHYYDKDFNNEADTPDNFQSRRPNTSFCFLDIRSPGLGDTAMYLCATLGGLNTEAFFGQGTRLTVV.

This chain links TRBV5-1 with TRBJ2-5; D gene ambiguous. The J call may be incorrect, as the DNA end agrees better with TRBJ2-7. The CDR3 is 14 residues long. Germline V lookup: CDR1 SGHRS, CDR2 YFSETQ. CDR3 sequence: CASSLRVRSYEQYF. CDR3 coding DNA: TGCGCCAGCAGCCTACGGGTAAGGTCCTACGAGCAGTACTTC.

This clone occurred once. The V call is TRBV5-1, the J call TRBJ1-4; D is undetermined. CDR1 is SGHRS and CDR2 is YFSETQ in the germline V gene. The CDR3 extends over 16 amino acids. V shed 0 bases and J shed 0 bases, with 9 bases lying between them. The DNA of the CDR3 is TGCGCCAGCAGCTTGGCCTTGGCTGCAACTAATGAAAAACTGTTTTTT. Amino acids: CASSLALAATNEKLFF.